Following are 6 T cell receptor beta chains from one sample sequenced in a study of blood T cell repertoires in COVID-19. Clones were read by immunoSEQ multiplex PCR, and TCRdb kept only the in-frame ones, dropping some. The repertoire has roughly 180,000 clones, approximately 81% of them found once; the top ten carry approximately 18%. Sequencing was carried out using PBMCs or T cells enriched from blood (not recorded which). The receptor set was obtained from a man aged 55-75 years who had recovered from COVID-19.

The chain recombines TRBV3-1 (or the pseudogene TRBV3-2) with TRBJ1-6, with a weak D call TRBD1 (5 bases). V lost 1 base and J 6 bases, leaving 7 bases between the germline ends. This CDR3 region has 14 residues. Germline V gene data show CDR1 as LGHDT and CDR2 as YNNKEL (reference sequence). The CDR3 sequence is CASSQVGGNSPLHF. In DNA form, the CDR3 reads TGTGCCAGCAGCCAAGTGGGGGGTAATTCACCCCTCCACTTT.

This clone occurred a few times. This sample also contains other DNA sequences that code for the same CDR3. J is TRBJ1-1 and V is TRBV7-2, with no clear D. Deletions cut 6 bases from V and 1 base from J, with 9 bases between. CDR1 is SGHTA and CDR2 is FQGNSA in the germline V gene. This CDR3 region has 13 residues. The CDR3, as DNA: TGTGCCAGCAGTCTTCGGGGGAACACTGAAGCTTTCTTT. Its protein product is CASSLRGNTEAFF.

The chain is built from TRBV5-4 and TRBJ2-3, with D perhaps matching TRBD2 (5 bases). The ends were cut back, 2 bases at V and 2 bases at J, with 15 bases in the middle. Germline-derived CDR1 and CDR2 are SGHNT and YYREEE (reference sequence). The CDR3 spans 16 residues. The CDR3 DNA follows: TGTGCCAGCAGCTTAATAGTCCCTAGCTTCACAGATACGCAGTATTTT. It codes for CASSLIVPSFTDTQYF.

Here the CDR3 DNA reads TGTGCCAGCAGCCAATCCCGGCAGGGGGCAGGGCTTGGGGCCAACGTCCTGACTTTC. Protein product: CASSQSRQGAGLGANVLTF. V and J are TRBV3-1 (or the pseudogene TRBV3-2) and TRBJ2-6, with 8 bases aligning to TRBD1. Unmatched junction bases numbered 12, after V lost 2 bases and J lost 3 bases. This CDR3 is built from 19 residues. In germline, CDR1 is LGHDT, CDR2 YNNKEL (reference sequence).

The chain links TRBV9 to TRBJ1-1, with 7 nucleotides matching TRBD1. The trim removed 0 bases at V and 4 bases at J, leaving 3 bases unmatched. CDR1 and CDR2 (germline): SGDLS, YYNGEE. The CDR3 consists of 14 residues. The CDR3 sequence is CASSVATGSTEAFF. CDR3 sequence (DNA): TGTGCCAGCAGCGTAGCGACAGGGTCCACTGAAGCTTTCTTT. The entire variable domain, with the rest obtained from reference TRBV9 and TRBJ1-1, is as follows: DSGVTQTPKHLITATGQRVTLRCSPRSGDLSVYWYQQSLDQGLQFLIQYYNGEERAKGNILERFSAQQFPDLHSELNLSSLELGDSALYFCASSVATGSTEAFFGQGTRLTVV.

This clone was seen just once. The CDR3 here is CASSFSLLANEKLFF. Here the CDR3 DNA reads TGTGCCAGCAGTTTTAGTCTGCTTGCTAATGAAAAACTGTTTTTT. The gene calls are TRBV27 and TRBJ1-4; unclear D gene. The germline V gene has CDR1 MNHEY and CDR2 SMNVEV (reference sequence). The CDR3 covers 15 residues. V shed 3 bases and J shed 3 bases, with 11 bases lying between them.